This record concerns one TCR beta chain sequence. This sample was taken from a study of blood T cell repertoires in COVID-19. Using immunoSEQ multiplex PCR, the repertoire was profiled, and TCRdb retains in-frame clones only, with some absent. The data hold a few hundred thousand clones, with roughly 84% observed a single time. The CDR3 contains 15 residues. Germline CDR1 reads GTSNPN; CDR2 reads SVGIG (reference sequence). With 0 bases removed from V and 8 bases from J, the gap between germline ends came to 19 bases. The TCR sequence derives from a woman aged 35 to 49 who had recovered from COVID-19. Sequencing used peripheral blood. The rearrangement joins TRBV30 to TRBJ1-2, with D possibly TRBD1 on 6 matching bases. CDR3 nucleotides: TGTGCCTGGAGTGTAACGGCCAGGGGCTCGGGGGGCTACACCTTC. Its translation: CAWSVTARGSGGYTF.